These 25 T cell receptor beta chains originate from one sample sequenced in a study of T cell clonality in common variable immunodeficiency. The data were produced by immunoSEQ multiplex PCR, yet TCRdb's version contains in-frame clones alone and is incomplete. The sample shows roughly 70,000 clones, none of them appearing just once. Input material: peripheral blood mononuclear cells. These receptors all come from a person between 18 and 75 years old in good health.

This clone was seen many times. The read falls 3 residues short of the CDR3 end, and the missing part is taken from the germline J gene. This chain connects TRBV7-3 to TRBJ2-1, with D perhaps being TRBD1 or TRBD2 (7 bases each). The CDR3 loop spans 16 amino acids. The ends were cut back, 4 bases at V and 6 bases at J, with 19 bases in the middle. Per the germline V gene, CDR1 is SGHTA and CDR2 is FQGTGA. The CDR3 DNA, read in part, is TGTGCCAGCAGCTCCCAAGGGGGCGGGAGTCCCAATGAG. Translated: CASSSQGGGSPNE. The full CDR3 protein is CASSSQGGGSPNEQFF.

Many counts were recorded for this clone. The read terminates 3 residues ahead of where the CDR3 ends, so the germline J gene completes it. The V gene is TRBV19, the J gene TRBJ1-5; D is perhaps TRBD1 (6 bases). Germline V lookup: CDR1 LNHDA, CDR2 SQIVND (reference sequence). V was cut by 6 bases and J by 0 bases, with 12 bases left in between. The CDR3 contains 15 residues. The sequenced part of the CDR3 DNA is TGTGCCAGTAGCTGGGACACTTATAGCAATCAGCCC. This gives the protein CASSWDTYSNQP. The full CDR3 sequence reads CASSWDTYSNQPQHF.

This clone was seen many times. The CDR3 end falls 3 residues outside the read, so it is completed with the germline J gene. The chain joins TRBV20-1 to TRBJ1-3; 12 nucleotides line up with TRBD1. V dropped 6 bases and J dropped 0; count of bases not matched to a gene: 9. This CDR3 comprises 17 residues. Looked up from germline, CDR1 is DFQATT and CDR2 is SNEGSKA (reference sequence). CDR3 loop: CSAIPGQGAYSGNTIYF. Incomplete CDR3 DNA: TGCAGTGCGATCCCGGGACAGGGGGCTTACTCTGGAAACACC.

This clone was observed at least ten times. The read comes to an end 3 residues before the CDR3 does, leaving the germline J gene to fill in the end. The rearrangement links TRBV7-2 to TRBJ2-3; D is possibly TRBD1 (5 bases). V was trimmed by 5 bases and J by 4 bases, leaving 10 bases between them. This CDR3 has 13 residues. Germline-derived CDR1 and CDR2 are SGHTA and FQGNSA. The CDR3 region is CASSVPGSDTQYF. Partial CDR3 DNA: TGTGCCAGCAGCGTTCCAGGGTCAGATACG.

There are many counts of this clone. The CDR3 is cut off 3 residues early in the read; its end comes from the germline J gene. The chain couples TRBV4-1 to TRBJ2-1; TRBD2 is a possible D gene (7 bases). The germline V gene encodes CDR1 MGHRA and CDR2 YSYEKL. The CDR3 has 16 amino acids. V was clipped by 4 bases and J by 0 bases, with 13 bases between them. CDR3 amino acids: CASSPRGGGSYNEQFF. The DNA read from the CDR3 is TGCGCCAGCAGCCCCAGAGGGGGGGGCTCCTACAATGAG.

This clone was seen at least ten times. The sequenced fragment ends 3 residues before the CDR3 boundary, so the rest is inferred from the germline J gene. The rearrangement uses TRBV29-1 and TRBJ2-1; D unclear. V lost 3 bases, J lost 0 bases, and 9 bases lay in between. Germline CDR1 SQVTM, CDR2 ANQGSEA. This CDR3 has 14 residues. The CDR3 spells CSVDLRSSYNEQFF. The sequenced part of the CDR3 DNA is TGCAGCGTTGATTTGCGGAGCTCCTACAATGAG.

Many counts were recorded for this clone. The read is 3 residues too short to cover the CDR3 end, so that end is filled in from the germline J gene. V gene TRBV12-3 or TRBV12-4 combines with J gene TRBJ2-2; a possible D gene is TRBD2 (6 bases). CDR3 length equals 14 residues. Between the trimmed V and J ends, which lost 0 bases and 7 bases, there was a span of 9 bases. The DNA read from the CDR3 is TGTGCCAGCAGTTTAGCGCTGGGGGGCGGGGAG. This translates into CASSLALGGGE. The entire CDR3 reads CASSLALGGGELFF.

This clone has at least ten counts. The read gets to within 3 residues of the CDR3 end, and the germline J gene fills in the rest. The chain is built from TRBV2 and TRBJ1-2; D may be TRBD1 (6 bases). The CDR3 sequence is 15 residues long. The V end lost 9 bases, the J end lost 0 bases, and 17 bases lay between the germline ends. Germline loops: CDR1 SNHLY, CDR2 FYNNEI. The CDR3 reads CARIDRIAANYGYTF. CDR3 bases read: TGTGCCAGGATCGACAGGATCGCGGCTAACTATGGC. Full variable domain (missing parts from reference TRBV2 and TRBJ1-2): EPEVTQTPSHQVTQMGQEVILRCVPISNHLYFYWYRQILGQKVEFLVSFYNNEISEKSEIFDDQFSVERPDGSNFTLKIRSTKLEDSAMYFCARIDRIAANYGYTFGSGTRLTVV.

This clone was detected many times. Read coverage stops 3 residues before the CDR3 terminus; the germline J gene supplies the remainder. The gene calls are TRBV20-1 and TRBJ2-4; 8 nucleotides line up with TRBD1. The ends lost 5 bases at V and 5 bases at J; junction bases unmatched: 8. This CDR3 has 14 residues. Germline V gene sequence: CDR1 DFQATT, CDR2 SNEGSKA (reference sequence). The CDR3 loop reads CSAAAGTGENIQYF. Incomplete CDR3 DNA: TGCAGTGCTGCGGCGGGGACAGGAGAAAACATT.

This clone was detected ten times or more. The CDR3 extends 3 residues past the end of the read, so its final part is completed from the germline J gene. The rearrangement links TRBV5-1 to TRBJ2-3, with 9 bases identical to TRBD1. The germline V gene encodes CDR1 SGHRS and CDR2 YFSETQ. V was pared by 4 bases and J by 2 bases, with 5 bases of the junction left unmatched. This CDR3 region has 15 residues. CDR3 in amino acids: CASSPGDRDTDTQYF. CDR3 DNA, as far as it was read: TGCGCCAGCAGCCCAGGGGACAGGGACACAGATACG.

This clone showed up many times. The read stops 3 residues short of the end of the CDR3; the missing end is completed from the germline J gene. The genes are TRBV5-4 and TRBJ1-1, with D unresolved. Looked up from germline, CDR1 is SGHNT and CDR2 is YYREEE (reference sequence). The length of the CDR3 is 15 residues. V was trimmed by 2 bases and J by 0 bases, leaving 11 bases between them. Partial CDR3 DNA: TGTGCCAGCAGCTTCGGATCAGGAATGAACACTGAA. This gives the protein CASSFGSGMNTE. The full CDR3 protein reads CASSFGSGMNTEAFF.

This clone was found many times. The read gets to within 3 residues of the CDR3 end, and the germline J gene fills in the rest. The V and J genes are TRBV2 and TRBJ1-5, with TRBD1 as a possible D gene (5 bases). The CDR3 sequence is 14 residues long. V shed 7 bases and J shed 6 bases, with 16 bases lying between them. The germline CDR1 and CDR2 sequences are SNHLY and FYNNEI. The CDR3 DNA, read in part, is TGTGCCAGCACCGACTGGGGGGGGAGTCAGCCC. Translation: CASTDWGGSQP. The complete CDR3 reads CASTDWGGSQPQHF.

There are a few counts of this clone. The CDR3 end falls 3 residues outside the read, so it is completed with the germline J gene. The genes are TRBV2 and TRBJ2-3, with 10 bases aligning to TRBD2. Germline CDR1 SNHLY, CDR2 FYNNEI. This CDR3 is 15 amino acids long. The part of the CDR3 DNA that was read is TGTGCCAGCAGCCTCCTAGCGGGAGCAGGGTGGGCG. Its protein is CASSLLAGAGWA. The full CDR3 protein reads CASSLLAGAGWAQYF.

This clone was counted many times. This chain's CDR3 is CSARDLQGDNSPLHF. CDR3 bases read: TGCAGTGCTAGGGACTTACAGGGTGATAATTCACCC. The rearrangement joins TRBV20-1 to TRBJ1-6; weak D call: TRBD1 (6 bases). The read ends 3 residues early relative to the CDR3; the germline J gene fills the gap. With 3 bases removed from V and 5 bases from J, the gap between germline ends came to 14 bases. The CDR3 loop spans 15 amino acids. Germline values: CDR1 DFQATT, CDR2 SNEGSKA (reference sequence).

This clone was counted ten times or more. The CDR3 sequence is CASDWGHQNTEAFF. The DNA read from the CDR3 is TGTGCCAGTGATTGGGGACACCAGAACACTGAA. The rearrangement joins TRBV19 to TRBJ1-1, with D possibly TRBD1 on 6 matching bases. Sequencing ends 3 residues short of the CDR3 end; the germline J gene provides the rest. Deletions cut 8 bases from V and 1 base from J, with 14 bases between. This CDR3 has 14 amino acids. The germline CDR1 and CDR2 sequences are LNHDA and SQIVND (reference sequence).

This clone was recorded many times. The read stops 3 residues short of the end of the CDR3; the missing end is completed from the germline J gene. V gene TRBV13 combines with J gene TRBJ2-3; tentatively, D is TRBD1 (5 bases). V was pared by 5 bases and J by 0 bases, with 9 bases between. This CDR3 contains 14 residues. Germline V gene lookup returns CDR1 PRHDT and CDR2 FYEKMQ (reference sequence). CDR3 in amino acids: CASSTRQSTDTQYF. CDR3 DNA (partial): TGTGCCAGCAGCACACGACAGAGCACAGATACG.

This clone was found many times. CDR3 sequence: CASSQGQGADEKLFF. The DNA read from the CDR3 is TGCGCCAGCAGCCAAGGACAGGGGGCCGATGAAAAA. The chain links TRBV4-1 to TRBJ1-4; 10 positions agree with TRBD1. The CDR3 end falls 3 residues outside the read, so it is completed with the germline J gene. The trim removed 1 base at V and 6 bases at J, leaving 2 bases unmatched. The germline V gene encodes CDR1 MGHRA and CDR2 YSYEKL. The CDR3 is made up of 15 amino acids.

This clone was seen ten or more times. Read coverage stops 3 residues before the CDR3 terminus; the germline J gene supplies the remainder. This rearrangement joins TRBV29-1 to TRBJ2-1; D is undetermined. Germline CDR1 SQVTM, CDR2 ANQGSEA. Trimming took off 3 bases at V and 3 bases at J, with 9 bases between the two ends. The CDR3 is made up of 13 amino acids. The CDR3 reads CSVERQSYNEQFF. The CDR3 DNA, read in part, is TGCAGCGTTGAGAGACAAAGCTACAATGAG.

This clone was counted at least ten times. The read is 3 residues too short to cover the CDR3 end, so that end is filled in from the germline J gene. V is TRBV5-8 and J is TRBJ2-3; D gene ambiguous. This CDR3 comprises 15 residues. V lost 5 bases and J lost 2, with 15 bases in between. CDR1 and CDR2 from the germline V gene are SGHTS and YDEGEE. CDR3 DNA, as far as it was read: TGTGCCAGCAGGGATCTAGGATCTCACACAGATACG. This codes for CASRDLGSHTDT. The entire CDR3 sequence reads CASRDLGSHTDTQYF.

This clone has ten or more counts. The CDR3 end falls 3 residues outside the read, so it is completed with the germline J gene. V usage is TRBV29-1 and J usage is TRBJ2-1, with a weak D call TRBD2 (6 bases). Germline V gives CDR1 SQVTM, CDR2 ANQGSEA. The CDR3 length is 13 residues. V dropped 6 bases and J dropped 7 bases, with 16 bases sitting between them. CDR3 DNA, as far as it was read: TGCAGCGTACCCGCTGGGGGGACTAATGAG. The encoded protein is CSVPAGGTNE. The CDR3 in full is CSVPAGGTNEQFF.

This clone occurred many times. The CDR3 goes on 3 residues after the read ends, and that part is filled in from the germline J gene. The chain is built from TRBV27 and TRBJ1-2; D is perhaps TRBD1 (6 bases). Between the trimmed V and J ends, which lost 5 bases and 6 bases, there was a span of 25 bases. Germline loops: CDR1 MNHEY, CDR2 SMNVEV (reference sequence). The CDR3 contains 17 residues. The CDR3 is CASSRLFPFGTFHGYTF. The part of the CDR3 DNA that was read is TGTGCCAGCAGTCGCCTATTTCCCTTTGGGACATTCCATGGC.

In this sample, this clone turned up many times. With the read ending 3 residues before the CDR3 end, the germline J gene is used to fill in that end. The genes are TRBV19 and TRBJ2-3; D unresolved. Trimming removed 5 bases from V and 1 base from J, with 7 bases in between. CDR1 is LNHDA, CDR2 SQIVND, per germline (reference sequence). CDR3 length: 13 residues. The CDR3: CASSPVGTDTQYF. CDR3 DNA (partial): TGTGCCAGTAGTCCAGTGGGCACAGATACG.

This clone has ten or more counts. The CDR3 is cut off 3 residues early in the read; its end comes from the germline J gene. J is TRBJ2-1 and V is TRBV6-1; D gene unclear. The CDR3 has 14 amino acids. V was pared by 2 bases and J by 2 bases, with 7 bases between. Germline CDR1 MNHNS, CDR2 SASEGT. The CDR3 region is CASSEWQTYNEQFF. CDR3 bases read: TGTGCCAGCAGTGAATGGCAGACCTACAATGAG.

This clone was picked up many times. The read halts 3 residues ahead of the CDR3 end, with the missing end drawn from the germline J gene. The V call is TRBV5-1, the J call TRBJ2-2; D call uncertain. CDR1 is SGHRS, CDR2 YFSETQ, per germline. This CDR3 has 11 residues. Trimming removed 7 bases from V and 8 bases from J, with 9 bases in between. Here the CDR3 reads CASLYLGELFF. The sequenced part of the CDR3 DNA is TGCGCCAGCCTATATCTGGGGGAG.

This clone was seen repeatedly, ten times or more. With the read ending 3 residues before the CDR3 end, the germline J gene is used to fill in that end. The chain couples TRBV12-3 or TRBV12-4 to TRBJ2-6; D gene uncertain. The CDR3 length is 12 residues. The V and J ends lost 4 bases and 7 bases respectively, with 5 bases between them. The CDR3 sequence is CASSSVANVLTF. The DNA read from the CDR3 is TGTGCCAGCAGTTCGGTAGCCAACGTC.